This T cell receptor beta chain is from a study of blood T cell repertoires in COVID-19. In the study overall: Acute and convalescent COVID-19 specimens originated in the United States, Italy and Spain. Nucleic acid was either cDNA or gDNA, and it came from T cells, B-cell-depleted T cells, or PBMCs.

Profiling relied on immunoSEQ multiplex PCR, and the TCRdb table lists in-frame clones only, not all of them. The sample shows approximately 410,000 clones, 70% to 90% of them seen only once. The V end lost 0 bases, the J end lost 6 bases, and 12 bases lay between the germline ends. The CDR3 consists of 16 residues. In germline, CDR1 is LGHNA, CDR2 YNFKEQ. The sequence was collected from a woman in her twenties or thirties with active or convalescent COVID-19. Sequencing used peripheral blood. The chain has TRBV4-2 and TRBJ1-6, with a weak D call TRBD1 (6 bases). The CDR3, as DNA: TGTGCCAGCAGCCAAGATCTAAGGGGGATTAATTCACCCCTCCACTTT. Translated, it gives CASSQDLRGINSPLHF.